What follows are 13 T cell receptor beta chains derived from one specimen sequenced in a study of blood T cell repertoires in COVID-19. Using immunoSEQ multiplex PCR, the repertoire was profiled, and TCRdb retains in-frame clones only, with some absent. The sample has fewer than 250,000 clones, around four fifths seen once; the top ten hold 3% to 4%. Sequencing used PBMCs or T cells enriched from blood (not recorded which). The origin of the receptors is a woman aged 40 to 50 who had been exposed to COVID-19.

V is TRBV14 and J is TRBJ1-2; 8 bases are shared with TRBD1. CDR1 and CDR2 from the germline V gene are SGHDN and FVKESK. The CDR3 loop spans 14 amino acids. Trimming cost V 2 bases and J 6 bases; bases outside gene matches: 5. CDR3 region: CASSQPDRVHGYTF. For the CDR3, the DNA is TGTGCCAGCAGCCAACCGGACAGGGTTCATGGCTACACCTTC. The complete variable domain, with remaining parts taken from reference TRBV14 and TRBJ1-2, reads EAGVTQFPSHSVIEKGQTVTLRCDPISGHDNLYWYRRVMGKEIKFLLHFVKESKQDESGMPNNRFLAERTGGTYSTLKVQPAELEDSGVYFCASSQPDRVHGYTFGSGTRLTVV.

This rearrangement joins TRBV3-1 (or the pseudogene TRBV3-2) to TRBJ1-4, with no clear D. Germline V gives CDR1 LGHDT, CDR2 YNNKEL (reference sequence). The CDR3 covers 15 residues. V gave up 1 base and J gave up 2 bases, with 8 bases separating them. The CDR3 DNA follows: TGTGCCAGCAGCCAAGGAGTAACGACTAATGAAAAACTGTTTTTT. Encoded protein: CASSQGVTTNEKLFF.

This rearrangement joins TRBV3-1 (or the pseudogene TRBV3-2) to TRBJ2-7; possibly TRBD1 for D (7 bases). Germline V gene lookup returns CDR1 LGHDT and CDR2 YNNKEL (reference sequence). The CDR3 is made up of 13 amino acids. Between the trimmed V and J ends, which lost 6 bases and 2 bases, there was a span of 11 bases. CDR3 sequence reads: CASRRGQTYEQYF. DNA of the CDR3: TGTGCCAGCAGGCGGGGACAGACCTACGAGCAGTACTTC.

The V and J genes are TRBV10-3 and TRBJ2-1; 8 bases fit TRBD2. The CDR3 consists of 15 residues. V dropped 0 bases and J dropped 5; count of bases not matched to a gene: 3. Germline V CDR1 and CDR2: ENHRY, SYGVKD. The CDR3 region is CAISESRGANNEQFF. The DNA for the CDR3 is TGTGCCATCAGTGAGTCGCGGGGGGCCAACAATGAGCAGTTCTTC.

This chain uses TRBV7-2 with TRBJ2-1; 12 bases map to TRBD2. Germline loops: CDR1 SGHTA, CDR2 FQGNSA. Losses at the gene ends were 7 bases for V and 8 bases for J; bases not matched to a gene: 9. The CDR3 covers 15 residues. CDR3 bases: TGTGCCAGCACCCGGACTAGCGGGGCTGCCTATGAGCAGTTCTTC. Its translation: CASTRTSGAAYEQFF.

The chain has TRBV6-2 or TRBV6-3 and TRBJ2-3, with TRBD2 matching over 11 bases. V trimming: 5 bases; J trimming: 8 bases; junction bases outside the gene matches: 6. Germline V CDR1 and CDR2: MNHEY, SVGEGT. This CDR3 contains 14 residues. The CDR3 coding sequence is TGTGCCAGCAGTGCCGGGACTAGCGGAACTACGCAGTATTTT. Its translation is CASSAGTSGTTQYF.

The CDR3 sequence: CASSVGNTGGSYNSPLHF. In DNA, the CDR3 is TGTGCCAGCAGCGTAGGGAATACAGGGGGCTCCTATAATTCACCCCTCCACTTT. The chain joins TRBV9 to TRBJ1-6; 8 bases are shared with TRBD1. CDR3 size: 18 residues. Germline values: CDR1 SGDLS, CDR2 YYNGEE. After removal of 0 bases from V and 0 bases from J, the junction contained 5 bases not matched to a gene.

This chain joins TRBV10-1 and TRBJ1-5; 7 nucleotides match TRBD1. After removal of 9 bases from V and 0 bases from J, the junction contained 11 bases not matched to a gene. The CDR3 runs 16 residues. Per the germline V gene, CDR1 is WNHNN and CDR2 is SYGVQD (reference sequence). Here the CDR3 DNA reads TGCGCCAGGTCCGGGACAGAAGAATATAGCAATCAGCCCCAGCATTTT. Protein sequence: CARSGTEEYSNQPQHF.

J is TRBJ1-2 and V is TRBV7-9; 10 bases align to TRBD1. CDR3 size: 13 residues. Germline lookup yields CDR1 SEHNR and CDR2 FQNEAQ (reference sequence). V lost 4 bases to trimming and J lost 10 bases; unmatched junction nucleotides: 6. The CDR3 DNA reads as TGTGCCAGCAGCTGGGGACAGGGGATCGACTACACCTTC. This sequence encodes CASSWGQGIDYTF.

This clone was recorded only once. The chain is built from TRBV7-2 and TRBJ2-7, with TRBD2 as a possible D gene (7 bases). The germline CDR1 and CDR2 sequences are SGHTA and FQGNSA. V lost 5 bases to trimming and J lost 0 bases, with 17 bases between them. The CDR3 sequence is 16 residues long. The chain's CDR3 is CASSLEGGVSSYEQYF. CDR3 nucleotides: TGTGCCAGCAGCCTAGAGGGGGGGGTCAGCTCCTACGAGCAGTACTTC.

This chain uses TRBV7-9 with TRBJ2-7; TRBD1 agrees at 8 bases. With 0 bases clipped from V and 4 bases from J, the junction kept 5 bases outside the gene matches. This CDR3 is built from 15 residues. The germline V gene encodes CDR1 SEHNR and CDR2 FQNEAQ (reference sequence). The DNA of the CDR3 is TGTGCCAGCAGCTTAGCGTACAGGGGGTCGTACGAGCAGTACTTC. Amino acid sequence: CASSLAYRGSYEQYF.

This chain joins TRBV12-5 and TRBJ1-2; the D gene is possibly TRBD1 (5 bases). V shed 0 bases and J shed 4 bases, with 9 bases lying between them. The CDR3 length is 14 residues. From germline, CDR1 is LGHNT and CDR2 FRNRAP. The CDR3 coding sequence is TGTGCTAGTGGTTTGGTAGGAGGGGCCTATGGCTACACCTTC. Its protein is CASGLVGGAYGYTF. The whole variable domain, remainder taken from reference TRBV12-5 and TRBJ1-2, is DARVTQTPRHKVTEMGQEVTMRCQPILGHNTVFWYRQTMMQGLELLAYFRNRAPLDDSGMPKDRFSAEMPDATLATLKIQPSEPRDSAVYFCASGLVGGAYGYTFGSGTRLTVV.

This clone was seen a handful of times. The chain employs TRBV4-3 and TRBJ2-3, with TRBD2 identical over 14 bases. The CDR3 spans 16 residues. CDR1 and CDR2 from the germline V gene are LGHNA and YSLEER. The V segment lost 3 bases and the J segment 3 bases; nucleotides outside the gene matches: 2. CDR3 sequence reads: CASSHGTSGGTDTQYF. The DNA of the CDR3 is TGCGCCAGCAGCCACGGGACTAGCGGGGGAACAGATACGCAGTATTTT.